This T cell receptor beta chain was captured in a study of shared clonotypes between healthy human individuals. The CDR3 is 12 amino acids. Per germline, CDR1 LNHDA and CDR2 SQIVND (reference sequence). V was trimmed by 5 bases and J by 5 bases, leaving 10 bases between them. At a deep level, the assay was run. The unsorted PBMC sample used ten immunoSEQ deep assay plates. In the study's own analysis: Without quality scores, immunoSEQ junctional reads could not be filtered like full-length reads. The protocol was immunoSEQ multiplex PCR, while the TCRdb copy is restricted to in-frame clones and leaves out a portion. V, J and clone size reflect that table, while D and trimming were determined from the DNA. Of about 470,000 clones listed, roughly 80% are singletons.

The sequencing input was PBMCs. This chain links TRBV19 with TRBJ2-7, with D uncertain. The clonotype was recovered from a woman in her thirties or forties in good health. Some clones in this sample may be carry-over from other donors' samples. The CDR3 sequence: CASSSRPHEQYF. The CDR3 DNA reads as TGTGCCAGTAGTTCACGACCCCACGAGCAGTACTTC.